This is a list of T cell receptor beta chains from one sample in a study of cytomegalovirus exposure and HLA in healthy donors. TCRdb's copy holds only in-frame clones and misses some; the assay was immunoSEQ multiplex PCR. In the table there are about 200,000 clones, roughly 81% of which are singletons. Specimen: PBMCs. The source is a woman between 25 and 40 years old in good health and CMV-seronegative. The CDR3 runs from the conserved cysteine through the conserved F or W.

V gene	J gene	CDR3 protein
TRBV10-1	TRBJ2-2	CASSAYRGFTGELFF
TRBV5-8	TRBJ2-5	CASSPRGIAAIQETQYF
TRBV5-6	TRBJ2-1	CASSVGLAEGDEQFF
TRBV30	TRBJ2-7	CAGHRGYGYGQYF
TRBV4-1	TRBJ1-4	CASSGQALNEKLFF
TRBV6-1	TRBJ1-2	CASSEEGQGFSGYTF
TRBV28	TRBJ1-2	CASSPPVRGLGYTF
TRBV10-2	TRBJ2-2	CASSESLNTGELFF
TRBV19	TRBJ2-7	CASKQGSSYEQYF
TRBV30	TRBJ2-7	CAWSATGRNEQYF
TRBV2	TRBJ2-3	CASRTTTTDTQYF
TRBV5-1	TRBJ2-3	CASSSAVVGLSLRSTDTQYF
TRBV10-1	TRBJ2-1	CASSEWGTGSFEQFF
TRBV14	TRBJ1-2	CASVQGAGYGYTF
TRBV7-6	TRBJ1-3	CASSEYRGRSGNTIYF
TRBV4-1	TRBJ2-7	CASSQDRGLAAYEQYF
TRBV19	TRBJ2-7	CASSKLAGAGYEQYF
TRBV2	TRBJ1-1	CASSEEQGWYTEAFF
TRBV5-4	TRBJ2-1	CASSPAGSYNEQFF
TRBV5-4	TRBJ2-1	CASSPHMSRSTGLNEQFF
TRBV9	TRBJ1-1	CASSVVEGKTEAFF
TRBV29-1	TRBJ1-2	CSVAGGQAEYGYTF
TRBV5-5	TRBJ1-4	CASSFTRTEEKLFF
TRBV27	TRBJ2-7	CASSLDRGGYEQYF
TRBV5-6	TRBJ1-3	CASKGVSGNTIYF
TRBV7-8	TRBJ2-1	CASSLMGGRAGEQFF
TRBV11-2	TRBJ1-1	CASSFPRQDLGAFF
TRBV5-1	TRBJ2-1	CASSPLAGGDNEQFF
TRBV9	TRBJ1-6	CASSARGDSSYNSPLHF
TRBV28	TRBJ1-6	CARGEHSTSPLHF
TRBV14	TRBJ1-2	CASSRGQGSYGYTF
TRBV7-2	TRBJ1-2	CASSLGLAGSLYGYTF
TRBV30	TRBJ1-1	CAWSVRGREAFF